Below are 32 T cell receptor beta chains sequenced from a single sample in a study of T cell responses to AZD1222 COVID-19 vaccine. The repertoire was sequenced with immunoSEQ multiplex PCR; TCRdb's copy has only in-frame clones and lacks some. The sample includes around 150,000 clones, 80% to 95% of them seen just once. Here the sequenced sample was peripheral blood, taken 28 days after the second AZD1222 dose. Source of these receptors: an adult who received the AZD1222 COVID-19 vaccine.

CDR3 loop: CASSIGQGADGYTF. CDR3 nucleotide sequence: TGTGCCAGTAGTATCGGGCAGGGGGCGGATGGCTACACCTTC. This sequence joins TRBV19 and TRBJ1-2; TRBD1 agrees at 8 bases. CDR1 is LNHDA and CDR2 is SQIVND in the germline V gene (reference sequence). The CDR3 is 14 residues long. The V and J ends lost 3 bases and 6 bases, in that order; junction bases with no gene match: 6.

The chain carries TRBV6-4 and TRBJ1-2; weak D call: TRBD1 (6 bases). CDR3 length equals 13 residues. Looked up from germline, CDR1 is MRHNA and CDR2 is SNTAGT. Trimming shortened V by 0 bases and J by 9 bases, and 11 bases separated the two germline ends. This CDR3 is CASSDSLGGRYTF. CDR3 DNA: TGTGCCAGCAGTGACTCACTTGGGGGCCGCTACACCTTC.

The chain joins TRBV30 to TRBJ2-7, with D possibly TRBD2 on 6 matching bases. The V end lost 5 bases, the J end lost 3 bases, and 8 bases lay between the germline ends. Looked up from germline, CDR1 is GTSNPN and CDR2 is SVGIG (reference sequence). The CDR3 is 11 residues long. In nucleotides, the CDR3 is TGTGCCTGGGGGCGGGGCTACGAGCAGTACTTC. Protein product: CAWGRGYEQYF.

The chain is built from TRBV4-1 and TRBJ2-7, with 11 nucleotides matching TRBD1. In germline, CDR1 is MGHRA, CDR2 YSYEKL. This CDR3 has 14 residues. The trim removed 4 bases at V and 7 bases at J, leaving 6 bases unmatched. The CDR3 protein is CASSRGQGAGEQYF. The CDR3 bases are TGCGCCAGCAGCCGAGGACAGGGGGCGGGTGAGCAGTACTTC.

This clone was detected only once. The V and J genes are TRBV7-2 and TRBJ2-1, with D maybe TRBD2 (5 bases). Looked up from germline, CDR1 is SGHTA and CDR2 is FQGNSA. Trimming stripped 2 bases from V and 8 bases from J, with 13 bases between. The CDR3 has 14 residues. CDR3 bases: TGTGCCAGCAGCTTAAGGTGGGAGAGAGATGAGCAGTTCTTC. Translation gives CASSLRWERDEQFF.

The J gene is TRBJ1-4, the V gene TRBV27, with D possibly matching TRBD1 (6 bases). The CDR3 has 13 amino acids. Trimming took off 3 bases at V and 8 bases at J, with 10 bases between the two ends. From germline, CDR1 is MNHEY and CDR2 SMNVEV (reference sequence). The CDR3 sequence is CASSLRDNEKLFF. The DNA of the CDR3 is TGTGCCAGCAGTTTGCGGGACAACGAAAAACTGTTTTTT.

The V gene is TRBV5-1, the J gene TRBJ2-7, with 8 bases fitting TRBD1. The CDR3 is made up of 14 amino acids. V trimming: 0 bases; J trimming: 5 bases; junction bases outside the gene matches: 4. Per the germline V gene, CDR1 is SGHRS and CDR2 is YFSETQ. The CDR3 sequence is CASSLGAGGHEQYF. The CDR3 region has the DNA TGCGCCAGCAGCTTGGGGGCAGGGGGCCACGAGCAGTACTTC.

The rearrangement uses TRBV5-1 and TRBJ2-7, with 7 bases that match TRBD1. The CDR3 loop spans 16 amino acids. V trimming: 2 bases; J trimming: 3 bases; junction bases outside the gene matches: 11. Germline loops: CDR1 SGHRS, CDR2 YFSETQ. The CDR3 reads CASSFRDRAENYEQYF. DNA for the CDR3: TGCGCCAGCAGCTTTCGTGACAGGGCCGAAAACTACGAGCAGTACTTC.

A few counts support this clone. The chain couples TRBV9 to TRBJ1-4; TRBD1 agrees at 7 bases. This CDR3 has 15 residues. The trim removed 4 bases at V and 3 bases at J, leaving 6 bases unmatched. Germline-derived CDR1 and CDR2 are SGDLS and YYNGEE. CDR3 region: CASSSRQGANEKLFF. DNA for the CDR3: TGTGCCAGCAGCTCCCGACAGGGAGCTAATGAAAAACTGTTTTTT. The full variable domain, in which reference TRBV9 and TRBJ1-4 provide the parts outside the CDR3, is DSGVTQTPKHLITATGQRVTLRCSPRSGDLSVYWYQQSLDQGLQFLIQYYNGEERAKGNILERFSAQQFPDLHSELNLSSLELGDSALYFCASSSRQGANEKLFFGSGTQLSVL.

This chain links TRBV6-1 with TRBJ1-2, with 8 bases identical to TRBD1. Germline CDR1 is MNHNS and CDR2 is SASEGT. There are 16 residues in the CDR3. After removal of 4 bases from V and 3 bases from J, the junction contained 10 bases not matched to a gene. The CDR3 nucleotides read TGTGCCAGCAGTGCCTACCTGACAGGGGCCCACTATGGCTACACCTTC. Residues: CASSAYLTGAHYGYTF.

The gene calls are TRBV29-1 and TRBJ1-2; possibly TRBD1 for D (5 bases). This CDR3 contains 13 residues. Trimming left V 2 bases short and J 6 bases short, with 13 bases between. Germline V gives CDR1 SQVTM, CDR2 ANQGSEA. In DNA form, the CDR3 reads TGCAGCGTTGAATGGGCAGGGTATGATGGCTACACCTTC. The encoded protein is CSVEWAGYDGYTF.

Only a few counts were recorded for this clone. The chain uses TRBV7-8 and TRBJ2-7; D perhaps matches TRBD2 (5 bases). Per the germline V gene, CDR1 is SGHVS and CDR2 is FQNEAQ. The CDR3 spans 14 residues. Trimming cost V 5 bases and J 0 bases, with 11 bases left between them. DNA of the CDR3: TGTGCCAGCAGCATAAACGACTACTCCTACGAGCAGTACTTC. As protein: CASSINDYSYEQYF.

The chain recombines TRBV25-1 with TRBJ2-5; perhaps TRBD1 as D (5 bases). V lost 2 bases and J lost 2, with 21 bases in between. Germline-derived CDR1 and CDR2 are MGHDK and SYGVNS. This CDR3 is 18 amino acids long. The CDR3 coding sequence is TGTGCCAGCAGTGAAGGGCTATGGGCAGGGCCCTCTCAAGAGACCCAGTACTTC. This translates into CASSEGLWAGPSQETQYF.

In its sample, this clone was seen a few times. The CDR3 DNA reads TGTGCCAGCAGTTACCTAGCGGGAGGGCATGAGACCCAGTACTTC. Its translation: CASSYLAGGHETQYF. This chain joins TRBV6-5 and TRBJ2-5, with 12 bases identical to TRBD2. The V gene's germline CDR1 is MNHEY and CDR2 SVGAGI. The CDR3 spans 15 residues. The V segment lost 2 bases and the J segment 5 bases; nucleotides outside the gene matches: 3.

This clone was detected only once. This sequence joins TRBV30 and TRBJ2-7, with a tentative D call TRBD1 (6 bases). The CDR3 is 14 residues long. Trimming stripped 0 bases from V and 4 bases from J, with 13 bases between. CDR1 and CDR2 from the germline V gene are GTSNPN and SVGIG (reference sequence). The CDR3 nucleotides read TGTGCCTGGAGTGTAAAGGGGGTCCTATACGAGCAGTACTTC. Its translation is CAWSVKGVLYEQYF.

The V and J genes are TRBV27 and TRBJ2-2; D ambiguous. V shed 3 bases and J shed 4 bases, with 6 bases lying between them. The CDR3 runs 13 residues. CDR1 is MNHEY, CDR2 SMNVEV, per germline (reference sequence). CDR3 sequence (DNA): TGTGCCAGCAGTTTCCCCCGCACCGGGGAGCTGTTTTTT. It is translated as CASSFPRTGELFF.

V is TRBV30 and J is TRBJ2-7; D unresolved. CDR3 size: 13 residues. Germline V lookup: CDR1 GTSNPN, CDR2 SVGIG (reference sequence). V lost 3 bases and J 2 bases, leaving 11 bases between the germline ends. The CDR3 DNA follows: TGTGCCTGGAGCGGGTCCTCTCCCTACGAGCAGTACTTC. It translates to CAWSGSSPYEQYF.

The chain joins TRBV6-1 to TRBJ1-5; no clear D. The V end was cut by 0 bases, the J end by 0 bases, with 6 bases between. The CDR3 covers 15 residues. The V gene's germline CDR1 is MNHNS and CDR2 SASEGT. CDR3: CASSEASDSNQPQHF. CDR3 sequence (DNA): TGTGCCAGCAGTGAAGCGTCAGATAGCAATCAGCCCCAGCATTTT.

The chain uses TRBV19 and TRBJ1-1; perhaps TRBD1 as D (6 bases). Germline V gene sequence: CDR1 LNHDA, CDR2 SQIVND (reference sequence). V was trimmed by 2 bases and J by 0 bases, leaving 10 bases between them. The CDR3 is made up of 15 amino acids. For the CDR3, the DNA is TGTGCCAGTAGTATACATGCAGGGGTGAACACTGAAGCTTTCTTT. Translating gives CASSIHAGVNTEAFF.

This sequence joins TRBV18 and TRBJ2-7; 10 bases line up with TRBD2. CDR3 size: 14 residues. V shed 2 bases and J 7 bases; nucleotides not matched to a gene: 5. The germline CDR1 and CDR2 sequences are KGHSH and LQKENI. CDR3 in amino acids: CASSPELAGREQYF. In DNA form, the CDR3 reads TGTGCCAGCTCACCAGAACTAGCGGGACGGGAGCAGTACTTC.

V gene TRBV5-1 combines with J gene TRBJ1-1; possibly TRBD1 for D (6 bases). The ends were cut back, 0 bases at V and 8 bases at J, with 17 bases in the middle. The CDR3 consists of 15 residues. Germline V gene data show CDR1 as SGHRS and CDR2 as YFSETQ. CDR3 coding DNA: TGCGCCAGCAGCTTGGCAGGACAGAACAATGAGGAAGCTTTCTTT. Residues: CASSLAGQNNEEAFF.

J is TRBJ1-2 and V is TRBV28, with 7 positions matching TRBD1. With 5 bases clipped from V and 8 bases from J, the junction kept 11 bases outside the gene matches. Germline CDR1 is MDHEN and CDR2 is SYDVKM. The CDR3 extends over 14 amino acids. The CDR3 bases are TGTGCCAGCAGTCCGAATGCCGGAGGGGGCGGCTACACCTTC. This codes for CASSPNAGGGGYTF.

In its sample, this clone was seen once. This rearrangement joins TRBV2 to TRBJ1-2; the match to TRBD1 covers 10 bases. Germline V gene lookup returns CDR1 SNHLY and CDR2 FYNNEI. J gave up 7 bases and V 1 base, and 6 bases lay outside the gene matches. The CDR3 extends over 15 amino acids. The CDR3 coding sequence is TGTGCCAGCAGTGAAGTCGGGACAGGGGTTGCTGGCTACACCTTC. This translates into CASSEVGTGVAGYTF. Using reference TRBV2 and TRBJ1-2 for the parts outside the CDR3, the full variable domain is EPEVTQTPSHQVTQMGQEVILRCVPISNHLYFYWYRQILGQKVEFLVSFYNNEISEKSEIFDDQFSVERPDGSNFTLKIRSTKLEDSAMYFCASSEVGTGVAGYTFGSGTRLTVV.

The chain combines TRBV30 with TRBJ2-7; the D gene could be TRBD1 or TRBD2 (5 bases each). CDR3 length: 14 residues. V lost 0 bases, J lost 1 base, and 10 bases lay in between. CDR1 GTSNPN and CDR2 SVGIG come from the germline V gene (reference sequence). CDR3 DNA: TGTGCCTGGAGTGTTGGGGGAGATTCCTACGAGCAGTACTTC. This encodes CAWSVGGDSYEQYF.

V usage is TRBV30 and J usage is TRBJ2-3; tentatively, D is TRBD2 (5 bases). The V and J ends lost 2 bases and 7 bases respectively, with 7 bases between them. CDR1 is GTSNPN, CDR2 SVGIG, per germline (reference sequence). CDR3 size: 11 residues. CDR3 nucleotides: TGTGCCTGGAGTTCGGGGAATACGCAGTATTTT. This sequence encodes CAWSSGNTQYF. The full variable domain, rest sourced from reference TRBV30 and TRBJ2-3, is SQTIHQWPATLVQPVGSPLSLECTVEGTSNPNLYWYRQAAGRGLQLLFYSVGIGQISSEVPQNLSASRPQDRQFILSSKKLLLSDSGFYLCAWSSGNTQYFGPGTRLTVL.

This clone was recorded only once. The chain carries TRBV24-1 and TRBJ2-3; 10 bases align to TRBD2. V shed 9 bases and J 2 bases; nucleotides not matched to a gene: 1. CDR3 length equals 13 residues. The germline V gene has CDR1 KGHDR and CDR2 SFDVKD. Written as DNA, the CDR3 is TGTGCCACCGGGACTAGCGTCACAGATACGCAGTATTTT. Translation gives CATGTSVTDTQYF.

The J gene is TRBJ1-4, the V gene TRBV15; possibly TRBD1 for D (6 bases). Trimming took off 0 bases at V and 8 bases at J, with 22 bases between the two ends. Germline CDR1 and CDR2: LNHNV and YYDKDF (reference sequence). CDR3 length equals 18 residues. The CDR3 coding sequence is TGTGCCACCAGCAGAGATTTAAGGCTTACGGGGGCAGGGGAAAAACTGTTTTTT. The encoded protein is CATSRDLRLTGAGEKLFF.

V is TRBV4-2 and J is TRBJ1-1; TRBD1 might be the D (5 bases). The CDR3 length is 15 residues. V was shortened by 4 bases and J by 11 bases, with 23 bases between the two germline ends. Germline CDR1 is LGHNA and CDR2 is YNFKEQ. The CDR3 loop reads CASSPITQGKEVAFF. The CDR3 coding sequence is TGTGCCAGCAGCCCCATCACCCAGGGCAAGGAGGTGGCTTTCTTT.

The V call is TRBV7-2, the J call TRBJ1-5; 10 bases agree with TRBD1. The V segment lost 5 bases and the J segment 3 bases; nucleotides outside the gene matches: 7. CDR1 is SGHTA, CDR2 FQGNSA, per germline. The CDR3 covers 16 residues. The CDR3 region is CASSPAGTGANQPQHF. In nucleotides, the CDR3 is TGTGCCAGCAGCCCCGCCGGGACAGGGGCCAATCAGCCCCAGCATTTT.

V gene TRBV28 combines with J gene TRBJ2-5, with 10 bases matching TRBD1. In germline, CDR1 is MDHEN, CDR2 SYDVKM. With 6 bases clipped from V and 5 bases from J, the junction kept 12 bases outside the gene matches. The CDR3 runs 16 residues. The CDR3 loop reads CASSSSRDRGRETQYF. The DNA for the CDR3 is TGTGCCAGCAGCTCGAGCCGGGACAGGGGAAGGGAGACCCAGTACTTC.

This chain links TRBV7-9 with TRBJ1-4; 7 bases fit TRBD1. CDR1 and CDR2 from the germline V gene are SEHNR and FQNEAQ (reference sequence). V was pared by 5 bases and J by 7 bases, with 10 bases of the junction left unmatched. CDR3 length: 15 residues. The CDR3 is CASSRTNRGGEKLFF. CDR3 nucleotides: TGTGCCAGCAGCCGGACGAACAGGGGAGGTGAAAAACTGTTTTTT. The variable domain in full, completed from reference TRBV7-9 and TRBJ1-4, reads DTGVSQNPRHKITKRGQNVTFRCDPISEHNRLYWYRQTLGQGPEFLTYFQNEAQLEKSRLLSDRFSAERPKGSFSTLEIQRTEQGDSAMYLCASSRTNRGGEKLFFGSGTQLSVL.

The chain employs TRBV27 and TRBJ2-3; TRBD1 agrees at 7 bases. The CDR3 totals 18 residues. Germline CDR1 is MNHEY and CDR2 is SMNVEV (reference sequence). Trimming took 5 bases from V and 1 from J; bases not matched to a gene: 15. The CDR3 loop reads CASSKKTGTARGTDTQYF. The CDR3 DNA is TGTGCCAGCAGTAAGAAGACAGGGACAGCCCGTGGCACAGATACGCAGTATTTT.